A selection of T cell receptor beta chains follows, all from one sample in a study of T cell clonotyping in hematopoietic cell transplantation. Sequenced by immunoSEQ multiplex PCR; TCRdb stores in-frame clones only, minus some. The repertoire holds some 36,000 clones, with 85% to 95% as singletons. The starting material was peripheral blood mononuclear cells, obtained before stem cell transplant. These receptor sequences come from a man aged 35-49 years with chronic myeloid leukemia. Some clones in this sample may be carry-over from other donors' samples. Each CDR3 is given with its conserved first and last residue. Fields, in order: J gene, clone size, V gene, CDR3 protein. Size is stated for part of the rows, as once, few or many counts, or as a class when the clone is expanded.

TRBJ2-7,-,TRBV5-4,CASSPGGAGEQYF
TRBJ1-5,-,TRBV7-2,CATSTGTGDQPQHF
TRBJ2-7,once,TRBV30,CAWYDRTGTAYEQYF
TRBJ2-7,-,TRBV11-2,CASSTHYEQYF
TRBJ1-3,-,TRBV5-1,CASSSTLENTIYF
TRBJ1-4,-,TRBV4-3,CASSRRQGSEKLFF
TRBJ2-5,-,TRBV7-9,CASSLSLAGEETQYF
TRBJ2-7,-,TRBV23-1,CASSQSPIFRYF
TRBJ1-1,-,TRBV19,CASGGPGGETEAFF
TRBJ1-1,-,TRBV30,CAWSVRRTYNTEAFF
TRBJ2-4,-,TRBV28,CASSIQTGVKNIQYF
TRBJ2-7,once,TRBV5-1,CASTARLGQSYEQYF
TRBJ1-6,-,TRBV25-1,CASSEYLNSPLHF
TRBJ1-2,once,TRBV28,CASSPRRDRFYGYTF
TRBJ2-7,-,TRBV30,CAWKLGGQQYF
TRBJ2-5,-,TRBV4-2,CASSQDTSGGFQETQYF
TRBJ2-7,-,TRBV6-6,CASRYRDYEQYF
TRBJ2-2,-,TRBV4-1,CASSHWDSGWTGELFF
TRBJ1-6,-,TRBV7-9,CASSPAGDNSPLHF
TRBJ1-2,-,TRBV5-1,CASSPTEPGGQGYTF
TRBJ1-1,once,TRBV11-3,CASSFEGGVNTEAFF
TRBJ2-2,-,TRBV19,CASSKRGRAGELFF
TRBJ2-7,-,TRBV4-1,CASSQIGAAYEQYF
TRBJ1-2,-,TRBV6-5,CASSYSAGPYGYTF
TRBJ1-5,-,TRBV27,CASSFRDRGQPQHF
TRBJ2-1,once,TRBV7-2,CASSFGIFTEQFF
TRBJ1-6,-,TRBV5-1,CASSLVGGSNSPLHF
TRBJ2-7,once,TRBV5-6,CASSLVAYEQYF
TRBJ1-4,once,TRBV2,CASSLIPGQSNEKLFF
TRBJ2-7,-,TRBV30,CAWSDQGNYEQYF
TRBJ1-2,-,TRBV6-4,CASSDSGPPYGYTF
TRBJ1-4,-,TRBV19,CASLSTGHNEKLFF
TRBJ1-2,-,TRBV7-8,CASSLQGENYGYTF
TRBJ1-5,-,TRBV28,CASSLARVEANQPQHF
TRBJ1-2,-,TRBV20-1,CSARDLLF
TRBJ2-1,-,TRBV5-6,CASSLRFLGVGDEQFF
TRBJ1-5,-,TRBV9,CASSVDGTGNQPQHF
TRBJ2-5,-,TRBV6-1,CASSGELAGPGTQYF
TRBJ2-3,-,TRBV5-1,CASSYRTGGTDTQYF
TRBJ2-3,-,TRBV10-3,CAIMRASGGVSMEDTQYF
TRBJ1-1,-,TRBV2,CASSGASTVLNTEAFF
TRBJ2-1,-,TRBV29-1,CSVDVSGSNEQFF
TRBJ1-1,-,TRBV7-2,CASSSYVNTEAFF
TRBJ2-7,-,TRBV11-3,CASSFRQEPYEQYF
TRBJ2-1,-,TRBV6-4,CASSGGTEQNEQFF
TRBJ2-7,-,TRBV2,CATKTGTGSYEQYF
TRBJ1-4,-,TRBV7-2,CASSTGSNEKLFF
TRBJ1-3,-,TRBV6-1,CASRRDSDSGNTIYF
TRBJ2-1,-,TRBV7-7,CASSTPGDNEQFF
TRBJ2-2,-,TRBV28,CASSLSQGAGELFF
TRBJ2-5,-,TRBV9,CASSVGGGGAETQYF
TRBJ2-7,-,TRBV10-3,CATTGTTDEQYF
TRBJ2-2,-,TRBV28,CASSLLKGELFF
TRBJ2-2,once,TRBV13,CASSSTSAGELFF
TRBJ2-7,-,TRBV7-2,CASSSGQGLEQYF